The next 10 T cell receptor beta chains were all read from a single sample in a study of blood T cell repertoires in COVID-19. This table comes from immunoSEQ multiplex PCR, and its TCRdb copy is limited to in-frame clones, with some not included. This sample has around 130,000 clones, with around 83% found just once. Sequencing was done on a sample of PBMCs or T cells enriched from blood (not recorded which). Every receptor here comes from a man aged 25 to 40 who had recovered from COVID-19.

The V and J genes are TRBV13 and TRBJ1-1; D is unclear. V lost 7 bases, J lost 4 bases, and 16 bases lay in between. The CDR3 length is 14 residues. Germline CDR1 is PRHDT and CDR2 is FYEKMQ (reference sequence). The CDR3 region has the DNA TGTGCCAGCACCTCGACCGGTCGGGGCACTGAAGCTTTCTTT. Residues: CASTSTGRGTEAFF.

The chain recombines TRBV2 with TRBJ2-3; 9 bases are shared with TRBD2. CDR3 size: 17 residues. After removal of 2 bases from V and 7 bases from J, the junction contained 13 bases not matched to a gene. The germline V gene has CDR1 SNHLY and CDR2 FYNNEI. The CDR3 DNA reads TGTGCCAGCAGTGAAAGGAGAGGAGGCGGGGGGGGACATACGCAGTATTTT. This encodes CASSERRGGGGGHTQYF. Supplemented by reference TRBV2 and TRBJ2-3, the full variable domain reads EPEVTQTPSHQVTQMGQEVILRCVPISNHLYFYWYRQILGQKVEFLVSFYNNEISEKSEIFDDQFSVERPDGSNFTLKIRSTKLEDSAMYFCASSERRGGGGGHTQYFGPGTRLTVL.

This rearrangement joins TRBV4-1 to TRBJ2-5; perhaps TRBD2 as D (7 bases). This CDR3 spans 18 amino acids. V was clipped by 0 bases and J by 6 bases, with 23 bases between them. CDR1 is MGHRA and CDR2 is YSYEKL in the germline V gene. CDR3 residues: CASSQDWGLADLSQTQYF. DNA for the CDR3: TGCGCCAGCAGCCAAGATTGGGGGCTAGCGGACCTCAGCCAGACCCAGTACTTC.

V and J are TRBV7-9 and TRBJ1-1; D remains unclear. This CDR3 has 18 amino acids. CDR1 SEHNR and CDR2 FQNEAQ come from the germline V gene (reference sequence). V was clipped by 5 bases and J by 4 bases, with 26 bases between them. The CDR3 sequence is CASSTTRITRGEGTEAFF. In DNA, the CDR3 is TGTGCCAGCAGCACTACGAGGATCACTCGTGGCGAGGGCACTGAAGCTTTCTTT.

This chain links TRBV28 with TRBJ2-3; TRBD2 matches 7 bases. The CDR3 has 13 amino acids. Per the germline V gene, CDR1 is MDHEN and CDR2 is SYDVKM. Trimming at V came to 2 bases and at J to 9 bases, leaving 5 bases not matched to a gene. This CDR3 reads CASSLVERETQYF. The CDR3 DNA reads as TGTGCCAGCAGTTTAGTCGAGCGGGAAACGCAGTATTTT.

The CDR3 reads CSVENMDGSSSYNEQFF. The CDR3 DNA follows: TGCAGCGTTGAGAATATGGATGGGTCTAGCTCCTACAATGAGCAGTTCTTC. The rearrangement uses TRBV29-1 and TRBJ2-1; D is undetermined. V was clipped by 3 bases and J by 0 bases, with 18 bases between them. The CDR3 has 17 amino acids. Germline CDR1 and CDR2: SQVTM and ANQGSEA.

The chain is built from TRBV29-1 and TRBJ2-5; 7 nucleotides agree with TRBD1. The germline V gene has CDR1 SQVTM and CDR2 ANQGSEA. J gave up 4 bases and V 7 bases, and 9 bases lay outside the gene matches. CDR3 length equals 13 residues. CDR3 nucleotide sequence: TGCAGCGCCGACCTAAGGGACAGAGAGACCCAGTACTTC. Amino acid sequence: CSADLRDRETQYF.

The rearrangement links TRBV27 to TRBJ2-3, with 7 positions matching TRBD1. The CDR3 length is 16 residues. CDR1 and CDR2 (germline): MNHEY, SMNVEV (reference sequence). Trimming cost V 0 bases and J 7 bases; bases outside gene matches: 10. The chain's CDR3 is CASSLSETGPWYTQYF. The CDR3 region has the DNA TGTGCCAGCAGTTTATCGGAGACAGGGCCCTGGTATACGCAGTATTTT.

The chain links TRBV11-2 to TRBJ2-3, with 7 nucleotides matching TRBD1. Trimming at V came to 5 bases and at J to 1 base, leaving 3 bases not matched to a gene. Per the germline V gene, CDR1 is SGHAT and CDR2 is FQNNGV. The CDR3 length is 14 residues. The CDR3 sequence is CASSPTGGTDTQYF. The CDR3 DNA follows: TGTGCCAGCAGCCCCACAGGGGGCACAGATACGCAGTATTTT.

The gene calls are TRBV19 and TRBJ1-5; D might be TRBD1 (6 bases). Deletions cut 5 bases from V and 3 bases from J, with 8 bases between. The germline gives CDR1 LNHDA, CDR2 SQIVND (reference sequence). This CDR3 is built from 13 residues. The CDR3 loop reads CASSGQLNQPQHF. CDR3 nucleotide sequence: TGTGCCAGTAGTGGACAGCTCAATCAGCCCCAGCATTTT.